These 27 T cell receptor beta chains were all obtained from the same sample, sequenced in a study of T-cell memory formation after mild COVID-19. Each CDR3 protein gets one entry after TCRdb re-called the 5' RACE reads with MiXCR. This sample has approximately 250,000 distinct CDR3 sequences; 16% occur once, and the top ten carry around a fifth. The sample comprised PBMCs or a T cell subset sorted from them (not recorded which). The receptors come from a young man who had mild COVID-19 (a few samples of this study predate the infection). Cell type and time point are not known.

This clonotype was seen only a few times. The gene calls are TRBV7-9 and TRBJ2-2; 12 bases map to TRBD1. Germline CDR1 is SEHNR and CDR2 is FQNEAQ (reference sequence). This CDR3 contains 16 residues. Trimming cost V 6 bases and J 7 bases; bases outside gene matches: 9. The CDR3 spells CASRPGTGGAGGELFF. The CDR3, as DNA: TGTGCCAGCAGGCCCGGGACAGGGGGCGCCGGCGGGGAGCTGTTTTTT.

There are a few counts of this clonotype. The J gene is TRBJ1-5, the V gene TRBV19; D is undetermined. Germline V CDR1 and CDR2: LNHDA, SQIVND (reference sequence). Trimming shortened V by 2 bases and J by 2 bases, and 10 bases separated the two germline ends. The length of the CDR3 is 15 residues. As DNA, the CDR3 is TGTGCCAGTAGTATATGGAGGGCTGGCAATCAGCCCCAGCATTTT. It codes for CASSIWRAGNQPQHF.

This clonotype was seen a few times. The CDR3 sequence: CASSQGPVLGGELFF. The CDR3 DNA sequence: TGCGCCAGCAGCCAAGGGCCAGTCCTGGGCGGGGAGCTGTTTTTT. This chain uses TRBV4-1 with TRBJ2-2; D remains unclear. The CDR3 extends over 15 amino acids. The V and J ends lost 1 base and 7 bases respectively, with 13 bases between them. In germline, CDR1 is MGHRA, CDR2 YSYEKL.

The rearrangement joins TRBV7-9 to TRBJ2-1, with 8 bases matching TRBD1. Germline loops: CDR1 SEHNR, CDR2 FQNEAQ (reference sequence). Germline trimming cut 5 bases from V and 3 bases from J; bases unmatched to any gene: 3. The CDR3 runs 14 residues. CDR3 loop: CASSRDRGYNEQFF. The CDR3 bases are TGTGCCAGCAGCCGTGACAGGGGCTACAATGAGCAGTTCTTC.

This clonotype has a handful of counts. Germline is not matched at one junction end, which may reflect a read error. The chain has TRBV12-3 or TRBV12-4 and TRBJ1-4; 11 nucleotides match TRBD1. The CDR3 extends over 23 amino acids. This chain's CDR3 is CASSLWVWPPGQGVLRTNEKLFF. In DNA form, the CDR3 reads TGTGCAAGCAGTTTATGGGTATGGCCCCCGGGACAGGGGGTTCTACGCACTAATGAAAAACTGTTTTTT.

To note about this clonotype: A single base separates this from a much larger clone, so it may be a read error. The chain links TRBV5-5 to TRBJ2-5; TRBD1 agrees at 7 bases. The J segment lost 2 bases and the V segment lost 5 bases, leaving 6 bases of the junction unmatched. The CDR3 has 14 residues. The germline V gene encodes CDR1 SGHKS and CDR2 YYEKEE (reference sequence). The CDR3 here is CASRLMGQQETQYF. CDR3 nucleotides: TGTGCCAGCAGATTGATGGGACAGCAAGAGACCCAGTACTTC.

This clonotype turned up a few times. V and J are TRBV15 and TRBJ2-1; 7 bases line up with TRBD1. Germline V lookup: CDR1 LNHNV, CDR2 YYDKDF (reference sequence). The V gene end was trimmed by 3 bases and the J gene end by 3 bases; junction bases not matched to a gene: 8. The CDR3 runs 16 residues. CDR3 residues: CATSRLRQGVYNEQFF. The CDR3 DNA follows: TGTGCCACCAGCAGGCTACGACAGGGAGTCTACAATGAGCAGTTCTTC.

The gene calls are TRBV11-2 and TRBJ1-1; a possible D gene is TRBD1 (6 bases). CDR3 length equals 15 residues. Germline V gene sequence: CDR1 SGHAT, CDR2 FQNNGV. Trimming left V 0 bases short and J 1 base short, with 9 bases between. CDR3 DNA: TGTGCCAGCAGCTTAGAACAGGGACCGAACACTGAAGCTTTCTTT. Amino acid sequence: CASSLEQGPNTEAFF. The variable domain in full, with the rest retrieved from reference TRBV11-2 and TRBJ1-1, is EAGVAQSPRYKIIEKRQSVAFWCNPISGHATLYWYQQILGQGPKLLIQFQNNGVVDDSQLPKDRFSAERLKGVDSTLKIQPAKLEDSAVYLCASSLEQGPNTEAFFGQGTRLTVV.

The chain carries TRBV2 and TRBJ2-7, with 11 bases aligning to TRBD2. Germline values: CDR1 SNHLY, CDR2 FYNNEI. The CDR3 has 16 amino acids. Trimming took 0 bases from V and 7 from J; bases not matched to a gene: 8. The CDR3, as DNA: TGTGCCAGCAGTGAAGCGCTTTTACTAGCGGGGGTTGAGCAGTACTTC. Translating it yields CASSEALLLAGVEQYF.

The chain couples TRBV7-3 to TRBJ2-7; 8 nucleotides match TRBD2. From germline, CDR1 is SGHTA and CDR2 FQGTGA. J was trimmed by 2 bases and V by 5 bases; bases with no gene match: 8. The CDR3 extends over 15 amino acids. CDR3 region: CASSPTSGPTYEQYV. Here the CDR3 DNA reads TGTGCCAGCAGCCCTACTAGCGGCCCAACCTACGAGCAGTACGTC.

This clonotype has ten or more counts. The rearrangement links TRBV5-1 to TRBJ2-5; D unclear. The ends were cut back, 0 bases at V and 5 bases at J, with 11 bases in the middle. Germline V CDR1 and CDR2: SGHRS, YFSETQ. The CDR3 runs to 14 residues. The CDR3 loop is CASSLGGDGETQYF. CDR3 nucleotides: TGCGCCAGCAGCTTGGGCGGCGACGGGGAGACCCAGTACTTC.

This chain links TRBV7-9 with TRBJ2-3, with 7 bases fitting TRBD2. Germline assignment: CDR1 SEHNR and CDR2 FQNEAQ (reference sequence). V shed 5 bases, J shed 2 bases, and the junction held 7 bases outside the gene matches. The length of the CDR3 is 15 residues. This CDR3 reads CASSPLADATDTQYF. The CDR3 nucleotides read TGTGCCAGCAGCCCTCTAGCGGACGCCACAGATACGCAGTATTTT.

This clonotype was detected a few times. This chain joins TRBV7-9 and TRBJ1-4, with TRBD1 matching 8 bases. J gave up 4 bases and V 5 bases, and 3 bases lay outside the gene matches. This CDR3 comprises 14 residues. Germline V gene lookup returns CDR1 SEHNR and CDR2 FQNEAQ (reference sequence). The CDR3 region is CASSPTGVNEKLFF. Here the CDR3 DNA reads TGTGCCAGCAGCCCGACAGGGGTTAATGAAAAACTGTTTTTT.

This chain joins TRBV7-9 and TRBJ2-3; 10 nucleotides align to TRBD2. From germline, CDR1 is SEHNR and CDR2 FQNEAQ (reference sequence). The CDR3 covers 16 residues. V dropped 3 bases and J dropped 5; count of bases not matched to a gene: 8. The CDR3 bases are TGTGCCAGCAGCTTGAAAGCGGGGGGGCCTATAGATACGCAGTATTTT. Encoded protein: CASSLKAGGPIDTQYF.

This chain uses TRBV29-1 with TRBJ1-1, with unresolved D. Germline CDR1 SQVTM, CDR2 ANQGSEA. Trimming pared 3 bases from V and 1 base from J, leaving 6 bases between. This CDR3 spans 12 amino acids. This CDR3 is CSVDYRNTEAFF. CDR3 nucleotides: TGCAGCGTTGATTACAGGAACACTGAAGCTTTCTTT.

This chain connects TRBV4-1 to TRBJ2-3; TRBD1 matches at 11 bases. Germline V CDR1 and CDR2: MGHRA, YSYEKL. V lost 4 bases, J lost 5 bases, and 8 bases stayed unmatched. The CDR3 is 16 residues long. The CDR3 is CASSLPGQGAKDTQYF. The CDR3 DNA follows: TGCGCCAGCAGCCTACCCGGACAGGGGGCAAAAGATACGCAGTATTTT.

This clonotype was counted a few times. V gene TRBV14 combines with J gene TRBJ1-2, with a possible D match to TRBD1 (6 bases). Trimming took off 3 bases at V and 7 bases at J, with 9 bases between the two ends. This CDR3 region has 12 residues. Per the germline V gene, CDR1 is SGHDN and CDR2 is FVKESK. This CDR3 reads CASSHTGLGYTF. The CDR3 region has the DNA TGTGCCAGCAGCCATACAGGGCTTGGCTACACCTTC. The full variable domain, with the rest looked up from reference TRBV14 and TRBJ1-2, is EAGVTQFPSHSVIEKGQTVTLRCDPISGHDNLYWYRRVMGKEIKFLLHFVKESKQDESGMPNNRFLAERTGGTYSTLKVQPAELEDSGVYFCASSHTGLGYTFGSGTRLTVV.

The genes are TRBV5-4 and TRBJ2-3; D perhaps matches TRBD2 (6 bases). In germline, CDR1 is SGHNT, CDR2 YYREEE (reference sequence). V was shortened by 2 bases and J by 0 bases, with 10 bases between the two germline ends. The CDR3 spans 15 residues. The CDR3 sequence is CASSFRGASTDTQYF. The CDR3 DNA reads TGTGCCAGCAGCTTCCGCGGGGCTAGCACAGATACGCAGTATTTT.

In this sample, this clonotype turned up a few times. The chain combines TRBV4-1 with TRBJ2-1; possibly TRBD2 for D (6 bases). The germline CDR1 and CDR2 sequences are MGHRA and YSYEKL. V lost 1 base to trimming and J lost 6 bases, with 13 bases between them. The CDR3 is 15 amino acids. The CDR3 DNA reads TGCGCCAGCAGCCAAGGGGGGAGGCTAACCAATGAGCAGTTCTTC. Residues: CASSQGGRLTNEQFF.

This clonotype has more than one count but fewer than ten. The rearrangement uses TRBV11-3 and TRBJ2-5; 10 nucleotides line up with TRBD1. The CDR3 sequence is 19 residues long. V lost 1 base to trimming and J lost 0 bases; unmatched junction nucleotides: 11. The germline CDR1 and CDR2 sequences are SGHNT and YENEEA. The DNA for the CDR3 is TGTGCCAGCAGCTTAGGAGGACAGGGGGGATCTCTGAACCAAGAGACCCAGTACTTC. Its protein is CASSLGGQGGSLNQETQYF.

This clonotype showed up many times. The V call is TRBV7-9, the J call TRBJ1-5; D is unclear. Germline V gives CDR1 SEHNR, CDR2 FQNEAQ (reference sequence). This CDR3 has 12 residues. The V end was cut by 6 bases, the J end by 4 bases, with 7 bases between. CDR3: CASSTGNQPQHF. CDR3 DNA sequence: TGTGCCAGCAGTACCGGTAATCAGCCCCAGCATTTT.

Only a few counts were recorded for this clonotype. J is TRBJ2-3 and V is TRBV10-3; the match to TRBD1 covers 10 bases. The CDR3 is made up of 14 amino acids. The junction had 4 bases not matched to a gene; V was cut back by 6 bases and J by 4 bases. Germline CDR1 and CDR2: ENHRY and SYGVKD. The CDR3 DNA sequence: TGTGCCATCAGGACCGGGACAGGGGCAGATACGCAGTATTTT. Protein product: CAIRTGTGADTQYF.

The chain links TRBV9 to TRBJ1-6, with a weak D call TRBD1 (6 bases). The germline CDR1 and CDR2 sequences are SGDLS and YYNGEE. The CDR3 is 21 amino acids. V lost 0 bases and J lost 4, with 26 bases in between. The CDR3 sequence is CASSVERRQAGALSYNSPLHF. For the CDR3, the DNA is TGTGCCAGCAGCGTAGAAAGGCGTCAGGCAGGGGCCTTAAGTTATAATTCACCCCTCCACTTT.

As regards this clonotype: It is unclear where the CDR3 begins or ends on the DNA, so no DNA is shown, and the CDR3 is as TCRdb lists it. The chain is built from TRBV21-1 and TRBJ2-7; the D call in the table, TRBD1, was not verified against the DNA. TRBV21-1 is a pseudogene segment. The CDR3 totals 15 residues, both ends included. The CDR3 sequence: CASSTFGTGTYEQYF.

The chain links TRBV7-2 to TRBJ1-4; 9 nucleotides agree with TRBD1. The V gene's germline CDR1 is SGHTA and CDR2 FQGNSA. V shed 5 bases and J 5 bases; nucleotides not matched to a gene: 3. This CDR3 is built from 14 residues. CDR3 residues: CASSGTGRNEKLFF. For the CDR3, the DNA is TGTGCCAGCAGCGGGACAGGGAGGAATGAAAAACTGTTTTTT.

Only a few counts were recorded for this clonotype. The chain recombines TRBV5-1 with TRBJ2-6; 9 bases are a match to TRBD2. Germline-derived CDR1 and CDR2 are SGHRS and YFSETQ. With 0 bases clipped from V and 3 bases from J, the junction kept 1 base outside the gene matches. This CDR3 comprises 16 residues. CDR3 bases: TGCGCCAGCAGCTTGGAGCGGGGGGTTGGGGCCAACGTCCTGACTTTC. It translates to CASSLERGVGANVLTF.

This chain joins TRBV5-1 and TRBJ1-1; 8 positions agree with TRBD1. CDR3 length: 14 amino acids. Germline V gives CDR1 SGHRS, CDR2 YFSETQ. After removal of 4 bases from V and 4 bases from J, the junction contained 6 bases not matched to a gene. CDR3 nucleotides: TGCGCCAGCAGCCAGGGGGCGCAAGGCACTGAAGCTTTCTTT. Protein product: CASSQGAQGTEAFF.